The rows below give T cell receptor beta chains drawn from one sample of a study of human thymus T cells. TCRdb's table, derived via immunoSEQ multiplex PCR, lists solely in-frame clones and lacks some. The sample includes about 130,000 clones, around 94% seen only once; the top ten take less than 0.03%. The sequencing sample was made of thymus tissue. The receptor source for this set is a boy in the first two years of life with a congenital heart defect but otherwise immunologically healthy. Each CDR3 is given with its conserved first and last residue. Each record gives: V gene, clone size, J gene, D gene, CDR3 protein, CDR3 DNA. A D gene is named only where the DNA matches it firmly. The listing skips clone size in some rows; elsewhere it reads once, few, many or a size class.

v_gene: TRBV23-1; abundance: NA; j_gene: TRBJ1-1; d_gene: TRBD1; CDR3aa: CASSQRVQRAGGLNTEAFF; CDR3nt: TGCGCCAGCAGTCAACGGGTCCAGCGGGCAGGGGGTTTGAACACTGAAGCTTTCTTT
v_gene: TRBV19; abundance: NA; j_gene: TRBJ1-2; d_gene: TRBD1; CDR3aa: CASRTGEELGYTF; CDR3nt: TGTGCCAGTAGGACAGGGGAGGAATTAGGCTACACCTTC
v_gene: TRBV5-1; abundance: NA; j_gene: TRBJ2-5; d_gene: NA; CDR3aa: CASRGTYQETQYF; CDR3nt: TGCGCCAGCAGGGGAACGTACCAAGAGACCCAGTACTTC
v_gene: TRBV28; abundance: NA; j_gene: TRBJ1-5; d_gene: TRBD1; CDR3aa: CASSSTGQGAIQPQHF; CDR3nt: TGTGCCAGCAGTTCGACGGGACAGGGGGCGATTCAGCCCCAGCATTTT
v_gene: TRBV7-8; abundance: NA; j_gene: TRBJ2-3; d_gene: NA; CDR3aa: CASSLGMAPSTDTQYF; CDR3nt: TGTGCCAGCAGCTTAGGGATGGCCCCTTCCACAGATACGCAGTATTTT
v_gene: TRBV30; abundance: NA; j_gene: TRBJ1-2; d_gene: TRBD1; CDR3aa: CAWSYRGRSYGYTF; CDR3nt: TGTGCCTGGAGTTACAGGGGGCGAAGCTATGGCTACACCTTC
v_gene: TRBV5-6; abundance: NA; j_gene: TRBJ2-1; d_gene: NA; CDR3aa: CASSLAGKGLSEQFF; CDR3nt: TGTGCCAGCAGCTTGGCCGGAAAGGGTCTGAGTGAGCAGTTCTTC
v_gene: TRBV19; abundance: once; j_gene: TRBJ2-5; d_gene: TRBD1; CDR3aa: CASSRDSQETQYF; CDR3nt: TGTGCCAGTAGTCGGGACAGCCAAGAGACCCAGTACTTC
v_gene: TRBV4-1; abundance: NA; j_gene: TRBJ2-1; d_gene: NA; CDR3aa: CASSQELVFVYNEQFF; CDR3nt: TGCGCCAGCAGCCAAGAGTTGGTCTTCGTGTATAATGAGCAGTTCTTC
v_gene: TRBV4-3; abundance: NA; j_gene: TRBJ1-5; d_gene: NA; CDR3aa: CASSQDRIGGNQPQHF; CDR3nt: TGCGCCAGCAGCCAGGATCGTATTGGGGGCAATCAGCCCCAGCATTTT
v_gene: TRBV6-4; abundance: NA; j_gene: TRBJ2-3; d_gene: TRBD2; CDR3aa: CASSEVPLAGASTDTQYF; CDR3nt: TGTGCCAGCAGTGAGGTCCCCCTAGCGGGGGCCTCCACAGATACGCAGTATTTT
v_gene: TRBV5-6; abundance: NA; j_gene: TRBJ2-5; d_gene: TRBD2; CDR3aa: CASSLAASGGFKSETQYF; CDR3nt: TGTGCCAGCAGCTTGGCGGCTAGCGGGGGCTTTAAATCAGAGACCCAGTACTTC
v_gene: TRBV6-1; abundance: NA; j_gene: TRBJ2-7; d_gene: TRBD2; CDR3aa: CASSDGGAPHEQYF; CDR3nt: TGTGCCAGCAGTGACGGGGGGGCGCCCCACGAGCAGTACTTC
v_gene: TRBV9; abundance: NA; j_gene: TRBJ2-5; d_gene: TRBD1; CDR3aa: CASSVDPSGGPEKETQYF; CDR3nt: TGTGCCAGCAGCGTAGATCCCTCAGGGGGCCCTGAAAAAGAGACCCAGTACTTC
v_gene: TRBV4-2; abundance: NA; j_gene: TRBJ2-5; d_gene: TRBD2; CDR3aa: CASSQGLAGNQETQYF; CDR3nt: TGTGCCAGCAGCCAGGGTCTAGCGGGGAACCAAGAGACCCAGTACTTC
v_gene: TRBV2; abundance: once; j_gene: TRBJ1-1; d_gene: NA; CDR3aa: CASRRKGLSTEAFF; CDR3nt: TGTGCCAGCAGACGCAAGGGACTCAGCACTGAAGCTTTCTTT
v_gene: TRBV6-1; abundance: NA; j_gene: TRBJ1-2; d_gene: NA; CDR3aa: CASSTGTYYGYTF; CDR3nt: TGTGCCAGCTCCACCGGGACATACTATGGCTACACCTTC
v_gene: TRBV7-2; abundance: NA; j_gene: TRBJ2-2; d_gene: TRBD2; CDR3aa: CASSPPSLAGPTGELFF; CDR3nt: TGTGCCAGCAGCCCCCCCTCTCTAGCGGGTCCGACCGGGGAGCTGTTTTTT
v_gene: TRBV25-1; abundance: once; j_gene: TRBJ1-2; d_gene: NA; CDR3aa: CASSEGTGGSYGYTF; CDR3nt: TGTGCCAGCAGTGAAGGAACCGGGGGCTCCTATGGCTACACCTTC
v_gene: TRBV5-4; abundance: NA; j_gene: TRBJ1-1; d_gene: NA; CDR3aa: CASSLWTANTEAFF; CDR3nt: TGTGCCAGCAGCCTCTGGACAGCTAACACTGAAGCTTTCTTT
v_gene: TRBV30; abundance: NA; j_gene: TRBJ1-1; d_gene: NA; CDR3aa: CAWSPWDDPKNTEAFF; CDR3nt: TGTGCCTGGAGTCCCTGGGACGATCCTAAGAACACTGAAGCTTTCTTT
v_gene: TRBV9; abundance: NA; j_gene: TRBJ2-1; d_gene: NA; CDR3aa: CASSVAFSINEQFF; CDR3nt: TGTGCCAGCAGCGTAGCGTTTAGCATCAATGAGCAGTTCTTC
v_gene: TRBV28; abundance: NA; j_gene: TRBJ1-3; d_gene: NA; CDR3aa: CASSWAPRDLLSGNTIYF; CDR3nt: TGTGCCAGCAGTTGGGCCCCCCGGGACTTACTCTCTGGAAACACCATATATTTT
v_gene: TRBV5-1; abundance: NA; j_gene: TRBJ2-5; d_gene: NA; CDR3aa: CASSLRQPQETQYF; CDR3nt: TGCGCCAGCAGCTTGAGACAGCCCCAAGAGACCCAGTACTTC
v_gene: TRBV4-1; abundance: few; j_gene: TRBJ1-2; d_gene: NA; CDR3aa: CASSQDRPGSYGYTF; CDR3nt: TGCGCCAGCAGCCAAGATCGTCCAGGGAGCTATGGCTACACCTTC
v_gene: TRBV28; abundance: NA; j_gene: TRBJ1-2; d_gene: TRBD1; CDR3aa: CASSLDRLTGWNGYTF; CDR3nt: TGTGCCAGCAGTTTGGACCGTTTGACAGGGTGGAACGGCTACACCTTC
v_gene: TRBV14; abundance: NA; j_gene: TRBJ1-6; d_gene: TRBD1; CDR3aa: CASGQGADDNSPLHF; CDR3nt: TGTGCCAGCGGACAGGGGGCGGACGATAATTCACCCCTCCACTTT
v_gene: TRBV30; abundance: NA; j_gene: TRBJ2-7; d_gene: NA; CDR3aa: CAWSVDPERAHEQYF; CDR3nt: TGTGCCTGGAGTGTAGACCCGGAGAGGGCCCACGAGCAGTACTTC
v_gene: TRBV28; abundance: NA; j_gene: TRBJ1-3; d_gene: NA; CDR3aa: CASSPERGDSGNTIYF; CDR3nt: TGTGCCAGCAGTCCGGAGAGGGGGGATTCTGGAAACACCATATATTTT